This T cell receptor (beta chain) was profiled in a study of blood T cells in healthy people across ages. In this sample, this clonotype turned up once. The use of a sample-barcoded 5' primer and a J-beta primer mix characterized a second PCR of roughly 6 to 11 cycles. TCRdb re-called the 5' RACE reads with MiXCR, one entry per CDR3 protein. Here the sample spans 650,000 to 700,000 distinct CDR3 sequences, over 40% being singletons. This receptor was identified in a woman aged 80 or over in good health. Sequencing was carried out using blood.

Written as DNA, the CDR3 is TGTGCCAGCAGATCAAGCGGTAACGGGGAGCTGTTTTTT. Translation: CASRSSGNGELFF. V is TRBV27 and J is TRBJ2-2; D might be TRBD2 (5 bases). Trimming shortened V by 6 bases and J by 7 bases, and 12 bases separated the two germline ends. Looked up from germline, CDR1 is MNHEY and CDR2 is SMNVEV (reference sequence). This CDR3 is built from 13 residues.